This TCR beta chain was sequenced for a study of blood T cell repertoires in COVID-19. Across the study: From the United States, Italy and Spain came samples of acute and convalescent COVID-19.

In the authors' methods: Nucleated cell number was recorded as an estimate derived from reference gene primer amplification. Measured with immunoSEQ multiplex PCR; TCRdb has only the in-frame clones, and not every one. For V, J and clone size, that table is used; D and trimming come from the DNA. The sample gives a few hundred thousand clones, roughly 85% of which show up once; 7.2% is in the top ten. The ends were cut back, 2 bases at V and 4 bases at J, with 9 bases in the middle. The germline gives CDR1 MGHRA, CDR2 YSYEKL. This CDR3 is 13 amino acids long. Material: peripheral blood. This TCR was sampled from a human donor in a cohort sampled during active COVID-19. The chain employs TRBV4-1 and TRBJ2-7; possibly TRBD1 for D (6 bases). The CDR3: CASSQRTAYEQYF. The CDR3 bases are TGCGCCAGCAGCCAACGGACAGCTTACGAGCAGTACTTC.